This is a list of T cell receptor beta chains from one sample in a study of T cell repertoires in cytomegalovirus infection. No cognate antigen is known for these TCRs. TCRdb analysed the reads with MiXCR anew, one entry per CDR3 protein. The repertoire holds some 500,000 distinct CDR3 sequences, with almost 40% as singletons. The sample was cultured PBMCs, taken from culture after CMV antigen stimulation. The receptors were gathered from a human donor in good health (CMV status not recorded). Some clones in this sample may be carry-over from other donors' samples. CDR3s include the opening cysteine and the closing phenylalanine or tryptophan. The D gene is left open where the match is weak. Clone size is not always given. Where it is, it says once, few, many or a class for expanded clones.

D: NA; size: few; J: TRBJ2-7; V: TRBV19; DNA: TGTGCCAGTAGCAGCAGGCCTTGGGACGAGCAGTACTTC; CDR3: CASSSRPWDEQYF
D: TRBD1; size: few; J: TRBJ2-5; V: TRBV7-2; DNA: TGTGCCAGCAGCTTAGAGACAGGGGGCTTTAGGTCCCAGTACTTC; CDR3: CASSLETGGFRSQYF
D: TRBD1; size: NA; J: TRBJ2-7; V: TRBV20-1; DNA: TGCAGTGCTTGGGACAGGGCTACCTCCTACGAGCAGTACTTC; CDR3: CSAWDRATSYEQYF
D: TRBD1; size: NA; J: TRBJ2-3; V: TRBV18; DNA: TGTGCCAGCTCATCCTACAGGGGTTTTTCCACAGATACGCAGTATTTT; CDR3: CASSSYRGFSTDTQYF
D: TRBD2; size: many; J: TRBJ2-1; V: TRBV7-2; DNA: TGTGCCAGCAGCTTTCTACCGGGACTAGAGGACGGTAGTGAGCAGTTCTTC; CDR3: CASSFLPGLEDGSEQFF
D: NA; size: NA; J: TRBJ2-2; V: TRBV3-1; DNA: TGTGCCAGCAGCCAAGATCGAGGGGTAACCGGGGAGCTGTTTTTT; CDR3: CASSQDRGVTGELFF
D: TRBD2; size: many; J: TRBJ2-7; V: TRBV7-2; DNA: TGTGCCAGCAGCTCCTCTAGCGGGAGGCCTTCCTACGAGCAGTACTTC; CDR3: CASSSSSGRPSYEQYF
D: TRBD2; size: NA; J: TRBJ2-3; V: TRBV24-1; DNA: TGTGCCACCAGCACTAGCGGGGGGGCTGTCCGAGATACGCAGTATTTT; CDR3: CATSTSGGAVRDTQYF
D: TRBD1; size: NA; J: TRBJ1-2; V: TRBV20-1; DNA: TGCAGTGCTTACCCAAGGGGGACAGAGGACTATGGCTACACCTTC; CDR3: CSAYPRGTEDYGYTF
D: NA; size: NA; J: TRBJ2-7; V: TRBV5-6; DNA: TGTGCCAGCAGCGAGTTTTTCGACTCGGGGGACGAGCAGTACTTC; CDR3: CASSEFFDSGDEQYF
D: NA; size: NA; J: TRBJ2-1; V: TRBV7-2; DNA: TGTGCCAGCAGCTTAGGCACTCACAGCAATGAGCAGTTCTTC; CDR3: CASSLGTHSNEQFF
D: NA; size: few; J: TRBJ2-7; V: TRBV7-2; DNA: TGTGCCAGCAGCCGCGGGACTTCCATTACCTACGAGCAGTACTTC; CDR3: CASSRGTSITYEQYF
D: NA; size: NA; J: TRBJ1-6; V: TRBV19; DNA: TGTGCCAGTATTAAGGCGGTACAGTCACCCCTCCACTTT; CDR3: CASIKAVQSPLHF
D: TRBD1; size: NA; J: TRBJ1-1; V: TRBV5-1; DNA: TGCGCCAGCAGCGAGGTAACAGGGGGCGGTGAAGCTTTCTTT; CDR3: CASSEVTGGGEAFF
D: TRBD2; size: NA; J: TRBJ2-1; V: TRBV6-2/TRBV6-3; DNA: TGTGCCAGCAGTTATAACCTAGCGGGGCCCGCCTACAATGAGCAGTTCTTC; CDR3: CASSYNLAGPAYNEQFF
D: NA; size: NA; J: TRBJ1-1; V: TRBV11-2; DNA: TGTGCCAGCAGCTCGGGGCGCACTGAAGCTTTCTTT; CDR3: CASSSGRTEAFF
D: TRBD1; size: once; J: TRBJ2-5; V: TRBV12-3/TRBV12-4; DNA: TGTGCCAGCAGCCGCGGACAGGGTGAGGAGACCCAGTACTTC; CDR3: CASSRGQGEETQYF
D: NA; size: NA; J: TRBJ1-3; V: TRBV28; DNA: TGTGCCAGCAGTTCCACGCCAGGGATTTTAAACACCATATATTTT; CDR3: CASSSTPGILNTIYF
D: NA; size: NA; J: TRBJ1-2; V: TRBV7-2; DNA: TGTGCCAGCAGCGTCGGGTGGGCCTATGGCTACACCTTC; CDR3: CASSVGWAYGYTF
D: TRBD2; size: few; J: TRBJ2-3; V: TRBV2; DNA: TGTGCCAGCGGAGCGGGAGGGCCTCCTACGCAGTATTTT; CDR3: CASGAGGPPTQYF
D: TRBD1; size: many; J: TRBJ2-1; V: TRBV7-2; DNA: TGTGCCAGCAGCTCTGGACAGGGGTACGGCCAGTTCTTC; CDR3: CASSSGQGYGQFF
D: TRBD1; size: NA; J: TRBJ2-2; V: TRBV7-2; DNA: TGTGCCAGCAGCCTCCGACAGGGGGCGGCCGGGGAGCTGTTTTTT; CDR3: CASSLRQGAAGELFF
D: TRBD1; size: NA; J: TRBJ2-7; V: TRBV7-6; DNA: TGTGCCAGCAGCTCTTACAGGGGGCAAGACGAGCAGTACTTC; CDR3: CASSSYRGQDEQYF
D: TRBD1; size: NA; J: TRBJ1-4; V: TRBV20-1; DNA: TGCAGTGCTAGAGGTGCCGCGGGACAGTCTATCGGTGAAAAACTGTTTTTT; CDR3: CSARGAAGQSIGEKLFF
D: NA; size: few; J: TRBJ1-3; V: TRBV10-2; DNA: TGCGCCAGCAGTGAGCCCGCAGTTGGCAATGGAAACACCATATATTTT; CDR3: CASSEPAVGNGNTIYF
D: NA; size: once; J: TRBJ1-1; V: TRBV10-3; DNA: TGTGCCATCATCTCCGGACCGGGCACTGAAGCTTTCTTT; CDR3: CAIISGPGTEAFF
D: TRBD2; size: NA; J: TRBJ2-5; V: TRBV7-2; DNA: TGTGCCAGCAGCTCGGGTCGGGGGGGGACCCAGTACTTC; CDR3: CASSSGRGGTQYF
D: TRBD1; size: NA; J: TRBJ2-3; V: TRBV10-3; DNA: TGTGCCATCAGTGACCACCGGGACAGAGGCACAGATACGCAGTATTTT; CDR3: CAISDHRDRGTDTQYF
D: NA; size: NA; J: TRBJ2-3; V: TRBV7-2; DNA: TGTGCCAGCAGCCCCCCCCGGGGCAGGAGCCCAGATACGCAGTATTTT; CDR3: CASSPPRGRSPDTQYF
D: NA; size: NA; J: TRBJ2-3; V: TRBV4-1; DNA: TGCGCCAGCGGAGGGTTCAACACAGATACGCAGTATTTT; CDR3: CASGGFNTDTQYF
D: NA; size: once; J: TRBJ1-2; V: TRBV2; DNA: TGTGCCAGCAGACCGGAGACGGTGGGAGGCTACACCTTC; CDR3: CASRPETVGGYTF
D: TRBD2; size: few; J: TRBJ2-1; V: TRBV7-8; DNA: TGTGCCAGCAGCCCGATACTAGCGGGGGGGCACAATGAGCAGTTCTTC; CDR3: CASSPILAGGHNEQFF
D: TRBD1; size: few; J: TRBJ1-1; V: TRBV7-9; DNA: TGTGCCAGCAGCACAACAGGGGGCACTACGAAGGGAGCTTTCTTT; CDR3: CASSTTGGTTKGAFF
D: NA; size: few; J: TRBJ2-2; V: TRBV7-3; DNA: TGTGCCAGCAGCTCGCCAGGGTCCGGGGAGCTGTTTTTT; CDR3: CASSSPGSGELFF
D: NA; size: few; J: TRBJ2-7; V: TRBV6-2/TRBV6-3; DNA: TGTGCCAGCAGGATGGGGGGCTCCGCCTACGAGCAGTACTTC; CDR3: CASRMGGSAYEQYF
D: NA; size: NA; J: TRBJ2-7; V: TRBV12-3/TRBV12-4; DNA: TGTGCCAGCAGTTTACGGGGTCCTCGCTCCTACGAGCAGTACTTC; CDR3: CASSLRGPRSYEQYF
D: NA; size: NA; J: TRBJ2-5; V: TRBV12-3/TRBV12-4; DNA: TGTGCCAGCAGTTTCACCACTACCCAAGAGACCCAGTACTTC; CDR3: CASSFTTTQETQYF
D: TRBD1; size: NA; J: TRBJ2-1; V: TRBV25-1; DNA: TGTGCCAGCACCGAAAGAGGTGGACAGGGCTCAATTGAGCAGTTCTTC; CDR3: CASTERGGQGSIEQFF
D: TRBD2; size: once; J: TRBJ2-7; V: TRBV7-2; DNA: TGTGCCAGCAGCTTAAGGGGTAAGACTAGCGGCGAAAGCTCCTACGAGCAGTACTTC; CDR3: CASSLRGKTSGESSYEQYF
D: NA; size: many; J: TRBJ1-2; V: TRBV7-2; DNA: TGTGCCAGCAGCTTAGGCCCATATGGAAACTATGGCTACACCTTC; CDR3: CASSLGPYGNYGYTF
D: TRBD2; size: NA; J: TRBJ2-1; V: TRBV20-1; DNA: TGCAGTGCTCTGCGGGGCCCGGGACTAGCGGGGAGAGGTAACAATAATGAGCAGTTCTTC; CDR3: CSALRGPGLAGRGNNNEQFF
D: NA; size: NA; J: TRBJ1-3; V: TRBV7-9; DNA: TGTGCCAGCAGCTTATATGGGTTCTCCACCTCTGGAAACACCATATATTTT; CDR3: CASSLYGFSTSGNTIYF
D: NA; size: NA; J: TRBJ2-7; V: TRBV5-5; DNA: TGTGCCAGCAGCCAACAGAGACGCTCCTACGAGCAGTACTTC; CDR3: CASSQQRRSYEQYF
D: TRBD1; size: many; J: TRBJ1-1; V: TRBV7-9; DNA: TGTGCCAGCAGCCTGACAGGGGGGGACACTGAAGCTTTCTTT; CDR3: CASSLTGGDTEAFF
D: TRBD2; size: NA; J: TRBJ2-3; V: TRBV6-2/TRBV6-3; DNA: TGTGCCAGCAGTCTCGGGGGGATAGCGGGAGATACGCAGTATTTT; CDR3: CASSLGGIAGDTQYF
D: NA; size: NA; J: TRBJ2-2; V: TRBV6-2/TRBV6-3; DNA: TGTGCCAGCACTGCCATCGAGGCCGGGGAGCTGTTTTTT; CDR3: CASTAIEAGELFF
D: NA; size: NA; J: TRBJ1-2; V: TRBV7-2; DNA: TGTGCCAGCAGCTTACAGTCAGGGTTCGGGAACTATGGCTACACCTTC; CDR3: CASSLQSGFGNYGYTF
D: NA; size: NA; J: TRBJ2-6; V: TRBV9; DNA: TGTGCCAGCAGCGTAGCCAACTCTGGGGCCAACGTCCTGACTTTC; CDR3: CASSVANSGANVLTF
D: TRBD1; size: NA; J: TRBJ2-7; V: TRBV6-6; DNA: TGTGCCAGCAGTTTTACTTCGGACAGGGTTGACGAGCAGTACTTC; CDR3: CASSFTSDRVDEQYF
D: TRBD1; size: NA; J: TRBJ2-2; V: TRBV7-2; DNA: TGTGCCAGCAGCAGAGGGGGCAGGCAAAGATGGGAGCTGTTTTTT; CDR3: CASSRGGRQRWELFF
D: TRBD1; size: many; J: TRBJ2-7; V: TRBV7-8; DNA: TGTGCCAGCAGCTTACCTCTCGGGACAGGGTTGTACGAGCAGTACTTC; CDR3: CASSLPLGTGLYEQYF
D: NA; size: NA; J: TRBJ2-7; V: TRBV3-1; DNA: TGTGCCAGCAGCCAAGACAGGGTGGGAATCTACCTTGACTACGAGCAGTACTTC; CDR3: CASSQDRVGIYLDYEQYF
D: TRBD1; size: few; J: TRBJ2-5; V: TRBV7-4; DNA: TGTGCCAGCAGCACCGGAGACCTCGGACAGGGGGTGGGGGAGACCCAGTACTTC; CDR3: CASSTGDLGQGVGETQYF